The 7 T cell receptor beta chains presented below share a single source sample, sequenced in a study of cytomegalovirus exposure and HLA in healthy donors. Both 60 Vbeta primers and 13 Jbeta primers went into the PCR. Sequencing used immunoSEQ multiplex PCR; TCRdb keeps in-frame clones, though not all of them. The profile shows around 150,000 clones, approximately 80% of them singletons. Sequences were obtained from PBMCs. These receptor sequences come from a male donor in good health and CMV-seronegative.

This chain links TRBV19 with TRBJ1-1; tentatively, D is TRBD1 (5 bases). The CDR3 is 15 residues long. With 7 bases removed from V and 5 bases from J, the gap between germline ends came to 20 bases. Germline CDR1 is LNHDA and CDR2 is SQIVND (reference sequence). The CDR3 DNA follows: TGTGCCAGTATCCTCCAGGGTGGAGCGGGGACTGAAGCTTTCTTT. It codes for CASILQGGAGTEAFF.

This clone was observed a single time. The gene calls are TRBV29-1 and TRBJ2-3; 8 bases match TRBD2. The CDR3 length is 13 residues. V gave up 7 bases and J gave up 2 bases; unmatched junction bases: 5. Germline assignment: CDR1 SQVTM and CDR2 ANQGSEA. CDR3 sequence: CSAALADTDTQYF. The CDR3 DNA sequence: TGCAGCGCCGCACTAGCGGACACAGATACGCAGTATTTT.

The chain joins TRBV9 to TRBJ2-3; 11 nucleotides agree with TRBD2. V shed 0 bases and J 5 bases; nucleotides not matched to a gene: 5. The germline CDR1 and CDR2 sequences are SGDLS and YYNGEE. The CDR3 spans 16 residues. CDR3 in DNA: TGTGCCAGCAGCGTAGGAGTAGCGGGGGGGCAAGATACGCAGTATTTT. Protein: CASSVGVAGGQDTQYF. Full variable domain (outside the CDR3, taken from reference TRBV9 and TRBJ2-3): DSGVTQTPKHLITATGQRVTLRCSPRSGDLSVYWYQQSLDQGLQFLIQYYNGEERAKGNILERFSAQQFPDLHSELNLSSLELGDSALYFCASSVGVAGGQDTQYFGPGTRLTVL.

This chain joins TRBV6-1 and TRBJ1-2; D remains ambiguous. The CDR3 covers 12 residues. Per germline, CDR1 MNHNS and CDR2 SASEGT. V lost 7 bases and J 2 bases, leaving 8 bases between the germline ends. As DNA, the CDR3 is TGTGCCAGCACTCTGGGCAACTATGGCTACACCTTC. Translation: CASTLGNYGYTF.

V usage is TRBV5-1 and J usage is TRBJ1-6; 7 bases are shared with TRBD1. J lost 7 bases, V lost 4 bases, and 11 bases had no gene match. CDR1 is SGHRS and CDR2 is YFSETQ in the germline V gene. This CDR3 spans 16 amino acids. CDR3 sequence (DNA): TGCGCCAGCAGCCTTGGACCGACAGGGAGGAATTCACCCCTCCACTTT. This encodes CASSLGPTGRNSPLHF.

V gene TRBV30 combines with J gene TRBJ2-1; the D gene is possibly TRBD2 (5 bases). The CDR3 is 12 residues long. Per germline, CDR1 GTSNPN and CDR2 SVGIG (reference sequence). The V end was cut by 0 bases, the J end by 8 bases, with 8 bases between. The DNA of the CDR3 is TGTGCCTGGAGTGTAAACGGGGATGAGCAGTTCTTC. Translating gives CAWSVNGDEQFF.

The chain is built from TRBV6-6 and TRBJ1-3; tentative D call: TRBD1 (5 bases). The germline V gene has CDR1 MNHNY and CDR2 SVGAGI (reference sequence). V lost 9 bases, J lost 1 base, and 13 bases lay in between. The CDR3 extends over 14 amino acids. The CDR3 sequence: CASRGERSGNTIYF. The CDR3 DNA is TGTGCCAGTCGGGGGGAGCGATCTGGAAACACCATATATTTT.